The source of this T cell receptor beta chain is a study of blood T cell repertoires in COVID-19. In the study overall: Nucleic acid was either cDNA or gDNA, and it came from T cells, B-cell-depleted T cells, or PBMCs.

One Seattle source followed patients from active infection through their disease course. Study processing details: How many nucleated cells were present was estimated from reference gene primer amplification. Clones were sequenced by immunoSEQ multiplex PCR, and TCRdb holds only the in-frame ones, with some missing. That table gives V, J and clone size, and the DNA gave D and trimming. The profile shows 150,000 or so clones, around 85% of them singletons. J was trimmed by 1 base and V by 1 base; bases with no gene match: 11. Germline V CDR1 and CDR2: SGHRS, YFSETQ. The CDR3 has 18 residues. The sample consisted of peripheral blood. The sequence was obtained from a man aged 55 to 69 with COVID-19, enrolled during active disease. The J gene is TRBJ1-2, the V gene TRBV5-1, with 9 bases that match TRBD1. The CDR3 reads CASSLFKGQGYLNYGYTF. In DNA form, the CDR3 reads TGCGCCAGCAGCTTGTTTAAGGGACAGGGATACCTTAACTATGGCTACACCTTC.